This T cell receptor (beta chain) is from a study of T cell responses to AZD1222 COVID-19 vaccine (dated by TCRdb to about 2021). For the wider study: AZD1222 recipients given second doses at about 4 weeks or at about 12 weeks were pooled, since spike-specific TCR depth and breadth were not found to differ between the two schedules. Enrollment into the trials was organized by age into subgroups of 18-55, 56-69 and 70-plus years, and those subgroups contained roughly 150, 30 and 60 TCR-sequenced participants, respectively. TCR sequencing covered roughly 230 trial participants: 200 to 220 given two doses of AZD1222 and about 26 given two doses of MenACWY control vaccine.

With regard to this clone: Its antigen specificity is not known. Base qualities are not at hand, and no much larger clone is one base apart.

According to the germline V gene, CDR1 reads SGHRS and CDR2 reads YFSETQ. V gives up 7 bases and J gives up 1 base, and the segment between their germline ends measures 11 bases. Spanning cysteine to phenylalanine, the CDR3 consists of 13 amino acids. Just the 39-base CDR3 DNA is kept, in frame starting at base 1. The time point label for this specimen denotes: baseline before first vaccination. Vaccinee samples came from UK trials COV001 and COV002, including a single-blind randomized controlled phase 2/3 trial of AZD1222 (ChAdOx1 nCoV-19) in healthy adults. For TCRbeta chain sequencing, PBMC samples were collected from trial participants at day 0 and at day 28 after the second dose. The CDR3 regions of human TCRbeta chains were analyzed by immunosequencing. In the paper's pipeline: Repertoire TCRs were checked for matches against a reference library of SARS-CoV-2-specific TCRs that had been generated using the MIRA antigen-specificity platform. Breadth was defined as the fraction of unique TCRs that were SARS-CoV-2-associated. Depth was defined as the fraction of total T cells that were SARS-CoV-2-associated. Each spike-specific TCR was assigned to its reactive spike region and to a CD4 or CD8 class using the MIRA data. Log10-transformed breadth and depth values were compared by one-way ANOVA with Sidak's multiple comparisons tests. What TCRdb holds here is the immuneACCESS table cut down to in-frame rearrangements. Part of the clones is not present; checked against another copy, under half of the missing clones reflect an unresolved V gene, and the others are unexplained. V, J and clone size reflect that table, while D and trimming were determined from the DNA. Counted in this sample were over 150,000 clones; roughly 90% of them appeared once. Approximately 20% of the sample goes to the ten largest clones.

General study outcomes and caveats: Participants were mostly white British and included more females than males, and it was suggested by the authors that clonal diversity may have been underestimated. After two AZD1222 doses, spike-specific TCR breadth and depth were significantly higher than at day 0 and than in MenACWY recipients. Reportedly, close to half of the unique spike-specific TCRs recognized epitopes lying outside the regions that are mutated in the B.1.351 and B.1.1.7 variants. CD4 TCRs associated with the vaccine covered the entire spike protein, and the dominant responses were in regions 160-218 and 743-854. In the small 56-69-year group, the increase in depth fell short of significance, most likely because of low power. Because no day 14 peak-response samples were available, the repertoires could be characterized only after the peak T cell response. Conclusions about previously exposed vaccinees are limited, since just five or six AZD1222 recipients were seropositive for SARS-CoV-2 at baseline.

The sequencing used peripheral blood, collected on day 0 of AZD1222 vaccination. The chain was built from TRBV5-1 and TRBJ2-5; too little of a D gene remains to name it. This clonotype was sampled from an adult in good health. The bases are TGCGCCAGCGGCATCGATTCCCAAGAGACCCAGTACTTC. This encodes CASGIDSQETQYF.